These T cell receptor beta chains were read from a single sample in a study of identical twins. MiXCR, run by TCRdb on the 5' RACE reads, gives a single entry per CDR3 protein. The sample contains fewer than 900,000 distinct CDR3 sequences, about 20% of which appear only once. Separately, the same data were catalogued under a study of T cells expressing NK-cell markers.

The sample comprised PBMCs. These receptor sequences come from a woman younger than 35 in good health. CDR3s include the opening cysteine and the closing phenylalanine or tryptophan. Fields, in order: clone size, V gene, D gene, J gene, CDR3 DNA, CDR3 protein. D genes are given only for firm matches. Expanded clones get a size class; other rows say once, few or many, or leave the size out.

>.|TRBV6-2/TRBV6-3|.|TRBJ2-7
TGTGCCAGCAGTTACTCCTGGGGGCAGTACTTC
CASSYSWGQYF
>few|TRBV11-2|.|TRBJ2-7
TGTGCCAGCAGCTTCGGGCAGGCCAGCTCCTACGAGCAGTACTTC
CASSFGQASSYEQYF
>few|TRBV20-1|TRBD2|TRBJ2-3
TGCAGTGCCCAAAGATCCGGGGGGGCAGATACGCAGTATTTT
CSAQRSGGADTQYF
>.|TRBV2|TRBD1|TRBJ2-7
TGTGCCAGCAGTGGACAGGGGGCGAGAGAGCACGAGCAGTACTTC
CASSGQGAREHEQYF
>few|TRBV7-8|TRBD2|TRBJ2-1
TGTGCCAGCAGCTTAGGTAGCGGGGGGGAGTTCTTC
CASSLGSGGEFF
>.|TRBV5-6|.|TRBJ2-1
TGTGCCAGCAGCAACCCATCGTGGGATCGGTCCTACAATGAGCAGTTCTTC
CASSNPSWDRSYNEQFF
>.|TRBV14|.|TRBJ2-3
TGTGCCAGCAGCTCGGGACCGATCGGAGATACGCAGTATTTT
CASSSGPIGDTQYF
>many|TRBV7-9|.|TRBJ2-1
TGTGCCAGCAGCTTGCCAGGAGGGAACCTTTACAATGAGCAGTTCTTC
CASSLPGGNLYNEQFF
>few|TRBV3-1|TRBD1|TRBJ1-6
TGTGCCAGCAGCCAAGGACAGGGGTCCTATAATTCACCCCTCCACTTT
CASSQGQGSYNSPLHF
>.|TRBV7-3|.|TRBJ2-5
TGTGCCAGCAGCTTCACGGCTTTGCGAGAGACCCAGTACTTC
CASSFTALRETQYF
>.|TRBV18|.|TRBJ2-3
TGTGCCAGCTCACCGCCCAGGGCAGATACGCAGTATTTT
CASSPPRADTQYF
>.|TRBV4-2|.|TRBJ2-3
TGTGCCAGCAGCCAAGATCCCCGGGGGAAGGGCACAGATACGCAGTATTTT
CASSQDPRGKGTDTQYF
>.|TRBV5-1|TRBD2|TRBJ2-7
TGCGCCAGCAGCGACGGACTAGCGGTGGGGTACGAGCAGTACTTC
CASSDGLAVGYEQYF
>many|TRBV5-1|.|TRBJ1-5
TGCGCCAGCAGCTTGGGGGGGGGCGGTCAGCCCCAGCATTTT
CASSLGGGGQPQHF
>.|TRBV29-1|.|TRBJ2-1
TGCAGCGCCGCCCCTGCCAGCTCCTACAATGAGCAGTTCTTC
CSAAPASSYNEQFF
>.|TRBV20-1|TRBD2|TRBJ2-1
TGCAGTGCTAGAACGTCAAGCGGGAGGCTCCTCTACAATGAGCAGTTCTTC
CSARTSSGRLLYNEQFF
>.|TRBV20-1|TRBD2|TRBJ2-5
TGCAGTGCTACACTAGCGGGGGGAGAGACCCAGTACTTC
CSATLAGGETQYF
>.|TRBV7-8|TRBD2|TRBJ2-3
TGTGCCAGCAGCCCACCGACTAGCGGGAGAGGGGCAGATACGCAGTATTTT
CASSPPTSGRGADTQYF
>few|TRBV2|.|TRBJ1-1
TGTGCCAGCAGTGAAACCCGGGTGAACACTGAAGCTTTCTTT
CASSETRVNTEAFF
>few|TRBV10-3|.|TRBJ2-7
TGTGCCATCAGTGAATCACTTACAGGCGAGCAGTACTTC
CAISESLTGEQYF
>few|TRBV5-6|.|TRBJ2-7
TGTGCCAGCAGCTTGATCAGTTCGTCCTACGAGCAGTACTTC
CASSLISSSYEQYF
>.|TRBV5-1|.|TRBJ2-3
TGCGCCAGCAGCTTGAATTTAGACTTCACAGATACGCAGTATTTT
CASSLNLDFTDTQYF
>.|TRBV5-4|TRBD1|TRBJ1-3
TGTGCCAGCAGCACTGGACAGGGGCGGAACACCATATATTTT
CASSTGQGRNTIYF
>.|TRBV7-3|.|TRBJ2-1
TGTGCCAGCAGCTTAGGGACTTCATCCCTGGGTGAGCAGTTCTTC
CASSLGTSSLGEQFF
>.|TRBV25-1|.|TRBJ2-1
TGTGCCAGCAGAGGGGGGGGAGCATGGTTCTTC
CASRGGGAWFF
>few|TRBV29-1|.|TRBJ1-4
TGCAGCGTTGGACAGATCAATGAAAAACTGTTTTTT
CSVGQINEKLFF
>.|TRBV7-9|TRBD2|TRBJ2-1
TGTGCCAGCAGCTGGGAGGGGTTGATGAATGAGCAGTTCTTC
CASSWEGLMNEQFF
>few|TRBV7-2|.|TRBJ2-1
TGTGCCAGCAGACCCGCAGTTAGCTCCTACAATGAGCAGTTCTTC
CASRPAVSSYNEQFF
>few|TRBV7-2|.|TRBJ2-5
TGTGCCAGCAGCTCAATTGGGCGGGAGACCCAGTACTTC
CASSSIGRETQYF
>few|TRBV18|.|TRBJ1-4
TGTGCCAGCTCACCTCAGGCAACGGGCCGGGAAAAACTGTTTTTT
CASSPQATGREKLFF
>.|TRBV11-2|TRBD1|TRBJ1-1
TGTGCCAGCAGCTTAGGGAGGACAGGGCCTGCCGGAAACACTGAAGCTTTCTTT
CASSLGRTGPAGNTEAFF
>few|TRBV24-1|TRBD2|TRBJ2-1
TGTGCCACCAGTGGGGGGGGGTTCTACAATGAGCAGTTCTTC
CATSGGGFYNEQFF
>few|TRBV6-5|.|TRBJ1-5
TGTGCCAGCAGTTCCCTCATCCTTGGGCAATCAGCCCAGCATTTT
CASSSLILGQSAQHF
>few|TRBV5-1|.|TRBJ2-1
TGCGCCAGCAGCTTGATAGGCAGTAGCTCCTACAATGAGCAGTTCTTC
CASSLIGSSSYNEQFF
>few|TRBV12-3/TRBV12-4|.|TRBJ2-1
TGTGCCAGCCTCGGCGCACGGGGGCCTCCTAACAATGAGCAGTTCTTC
CASLGARGPPNNEQFF